One sample yielded the 21 T cell receptor beta chains listed below, sequenced in a study of CD8+ T cells in alopecia areata (dated by TCRdb to the late 2010s). Libraries came from the immunoSEQ multiplex PCR assay. For TCR sequencing, RNA was extracted from every sample and reverse transcribed into cDNA to serve as template. Drawn from immuneACCESS, this table holds only the in-frame rearrangements with V and J called that TCRdb kept. Clones are partly lost; checked studies trace under half to an unresolved V gene and leave the rest unexplained. The sample contains 89,000 or so clones, 51% of them found a single time. Together, the top ten hold just over 5.5% of the sample. Sequences were obtained from NKG2D-high CD8+ T cells sorted from blood. The sample's cell subset or site label is to be understood as: sorted CD8+ NKG2D-high blood T cells. Receptors were obtained from a human donor with alopecia areata.

This chain joins TRBV29-1 and TRBJ2-2; 7 nucleotides agree with TRBD1. Germline assignment: CDR1 SQVTM and CDR2 ANQGSEA. CDR3 size: 12 residues. Trimming cost V 7 bases and J 5 bases; bases outside gene matches: 4. This chain's CDR3 is CSGTGKTGELFF. Here the CDR3 DNA reads TGCAGCGGGACAGGAAAAACCGGGGAGCTGTTTTTT.

The gene calls are TRBV7-2 and TRBJ1-1; tentatively, D is TRBD1 (5 bases). CDR1 is SGHTA and CDR2 is FQGNSA in the germline V gene. The V gene lost 3 bases and the J gene lost 2 bases, with 13 bases spanning the gap. The CDR3 covers 15 residues. The CDR3: CASSFSLGGNTEAFF. The CDR3 DNA is TGTGCCAGCAGCTTCTCCCTGGGGGGAAACACTGAAGCTTTCTTT. Drawing the rest from reference TRBV7-2 and TRBJ1-1, the complete variable domain is GAGVSQSPSNKVTEKGKDVELRCDPISGHTALYWYRQSLGQGLEFLIYFQGNSAPDKSGLPSDRFSAERTGGSVSTLTIQRTQQEDSAVYLCASSFSLGGNTEAFFGQGTRLTVV.

Only one count was recorded for this clone. The rearrangement uses TRBV27 and TRBJ2-1, with 7 bases matching TRBD2. CDR1 and CDR2 (germline): MNHEY, SMNVEV (reference sequence). The CDR3 runs to 20 residues. J lost 0 bases, V lost 6 bases, and 20 bases had no gene match. CDR3 nucleotides: TGTGCCAGCAGCCCACCGGGCGGGAGTAAGACTCCTAGCTCCTACAATGAGCAGTTCTTC. Amino acids: CASSPPGGSKTPSSYNEQFF.

The V call is TRBV2, the J call TRBJ1-2; 9 nucleotides line up with TRBD1. The germline gives CDR1 SNHLY, CDR2 FYNNEI. This CDR3 has 16 amino acids. The V and J ends lost 7 bases and 0 bases, in that order; junction bases with no gene match: 9. Here the CDR3 reads CASMGTGFQSNYGYTF. Written as DNA, the CDR3 is TGTGCCAGCATGGGGACAGGGTTCCAATCTAACTATGGCTACACCTTC.

J is TRBJ1-4 and V is TRBV27; D might be TRBD1 (5 bases). The V and J ends lost 5 bases and 4 bases respectively, with 11 bases between them. This CDR3 is 14 amino acids long. Per germline, CDR1 MNHEY and CDR2 SMNVEV (reference sequence). For the CDR3, the DNA is TGTGCCAGCAGTAACCAGGGAGTTAATGAAAAACTGTTTTTT. Its translation: CASSNQGVNEKLFF.

This clone was seen only a few times. The V and J genes are TRBV29-1 and TRBJ2-3, with D perhaps matching TRBD1 or TRBD2 (6 bases each). The CDR3 is made up of 13 amino acids. V was pared by 7 bases and J by 0 bases, with 11 bases between. Per the germline V gene, CDR1 is SQVTM and CDR2 is ANQGSEA. The CDR3 loop is CSAEGGSTDTQYF. CDR3 sequence (DNA): TGCAGCGCCGAGGGGGGAAGCACAGATACGCAGTATTTT.

This chain joins TRBV14 and TRBJ2-3; 12 bases match TRBD2. Germline CDR1 is SGHDN and CDR2 is FVKESK. This CDR3 comprises 18 residues. V gave up 0 bases and J gave up 0 bases; unmatched junction bases: 4. CDR3 nucleotides: TGTGCCAGCAGCCAAGAGGAAGGACTAGCGGGGAGCACAGATACGCAGTATTTT. Amino acids: CASSQEEGLAGSTDTQYF.

To note about this clone: The same CDR3 arises from other DNA sequences in this sample as well. This rearrangement joins TRBV11-2 to TRBJ2-2; weak D call: TRBD1 (5 bases). This CDR3 is built from 14 residues. Germline loops: CDR1 SGHAT, CDR2 FQNNGV. The germline V and J ends were trimmed by 5 bases and 2 bases, with 9 bases remaining between them. The CDR3 DNA reads as TGTGCCAGCAGCCGAAGGGGCAACACCGGGGAGCTGTTTTTT. It is translated as CASSRRGNTGELFF.

This chain uses TRBV28 with TRBJ2-1, with D possibly being TRBD1 (5 bases). The CDR3 consists of 14 residues. V lost 3 bases, J lost 7 bases, and 13 bases lay in between. CDR1 and CDR2 (germline): MDHEN, SYDVKM. CDR3 sequence reads: CASSLLGPLNEQFF. The CDR3 nucleotides read TGTGCCAGCAGTTTGCTGGGGCCGTTAAATGAGCAGTTCTTC.

The chain employs TRBV4-1 and TRBJ2-7; the match to TRBD2 covers 7 bases. The V gene's germline CDR1 is MGHRA and CDR2 YSYEKL. This CDR3 has 12 amino acids. Trimming took 6 bases from V and 5 from J; bases not matched to a gene: 4. The CDR3 DNA follows: TGCGCCAGCAGGGGAGGGAGGAACGAGCAGTACTTC. Its protein is CASRGGRNEQYF.

The chain has TRBV28 and TRBJ1-5; tentatively, D is TRBD1 (5 bases). The V gene's germline CDR1 is MDHEN and CDR2 SYDVKM. CDR3 length equals 15 residues. V gave up 1 base and J gave up 2 bases, with 9 bases separating them. Here the CDR3 reads CASSLFSGRNQPQHF. The CDR3 nucleotides are TGTGCCAGCAGTTTATTTTCAGGGCGCAATCAGCCCCAGCATTTT.

This clone showed up just once. The gene calls are TRBV28 and TRBJ1-5, with D unclear. This CDR3 comprises 21 residues. The germline CDR1 and CDR2 sequences are MDHEN and SYDVKM. The ends were cut back, 5 bases at V and 0 bases at J, with 29 bases in the middle. Written as DNA, the CDR3 is TGTGCCAGCAGTCCATCACCCCAGCAGGAGGGAGGATTTTATAGCAATCAGCCCCAGCATTTT. Amino acid sequence: CASSPSPQQEGGFYSNQPQHF. Based on the CDR3 plus reference TRBV28 and TRBJ1-5, the full variable domain is DVKVTQSSRYLVKRTGEKVFLECVQDMDHENMFWYRQDPGLGLRLIYFSYDVKMKEKGDIPEGYSVSREKKERFSLILESASTNQTSMYLCASSPSPQQEGGFYSNQPQHFGDGTRLSIL.

The rearrangement uses TRBV29-1 and TRBJ2-1; 7 nucleotides match TRBD1. V was pared by 2 bases and J by 10 bases, with 14 bases of the junction left unmatched. Germline V gene data show CDR1 as SQVTM and CDR2 as ANQGSEA. The CDR3 is 15 residues long. In DNA form, the CDR3 reads TGCAGCGTTGAAAATCTCACGTACAGGGGCAGGGAGCAGTTCTTC. As protein: CSVENLTYRGREQFF.

The chain carries TRBV29-1 and TRBJ2-3, with a tentative D call TRBD1 (5 bases). Trimming removed 4 bases at V and 0 bases at J, with 8 bases between. CDR1 and CDR2 from the germline V gene are SQVTM and ANQGSEA. The CDR3 is 13 residues long. DNA of the CDR3: TGCAGCGTTGCGGCAGGGAGCACAGATACGCAGTATTTT. Protein product: CSVAAGSTDTQYF.

This clone was picked up a small number of times. The chain links TRBV7-6 to TRBJ2-7; 8 bases fit TRBD2. Germline-derived CDR1 and CDR2 are SGHVS and FNYEAQ. The CDR3 has 11 residues. The V and J ends lost 5 bases and 7 bases, in that order; junction bases with no gene match: 1. The CDR3 DNA is TGTGCCAGCAGCCCGGGGGGGGAGCAGTACTTC. The encoded protein is CASSPGGEQYF. The full variable domain, in which reference TRBV7-6 and TRBJ2-7 provide the parts outside the CDR3, is GAGVSQSPRYKVTKRGQDVALRCDPISGHVSLYWYRQALGQGPEFLTYFNYEAQQDKSGLPNDRFSAERPEGSISTLTIQRTEQRDSAMYRCASSPGGEQYFGPGTRLTVT.

The chain combines TRBV30 with TRBJ1-1; a weak D match, TRBD1 (6 bases). CDR1 is GTSNPN, CDR2 SVGIG, per germline (reference sequence). Trimming removed 4 bases at V and 0 bases at J, with 12 bases between. The CDR3 contains 14 residues. The CDR3 spells CAWISGAMNTEAFF. The CDR3, as DNA: TGTGCCTGGATATCAGGGGCCATGAACACTGAAGCTTTCTTT.

The chain is built from TRBV29-1 and TRBJ2-3; the D is unclear. Germline lookup yields CDR1 SQVTM and CDR2 ANQGSEA. The length of the CDR3 is 13 residues. V was shortened by 7 bases and J by 2 bases, with 13 bases between the two germline ends. The CDR3 coding sequence is TGCAGCGGACAACCGCACCTCACAGATACGCAGTATTTT. It specifies CSGQPHLTDTQYF.

The V call is TRBV6-4, the J call TRBJ2-1; 12 bases are shared with TRBD2. Trimming cost V 6 bases and J 7 bases; bases outside gene matches: 7. The CDR3 contains 15 residues. CDR1 and CDR2 (germline): MRHNA, SNTAGT. CDR3 coding DNA: TGTGCCAGCAGATCTAGCGGGGGGGAATCGAATGAGCAGTTCTTC. This gives the protein CASRSSGGESNEQFF.

This clone has just a few counts. The chain is built from TRBV29-1 and TRBJ2-5; perhaps TRBD2 as D (5 bases). V was clipped by 6 bases and J by 3 bases, with 11 bases between them. The CDR3 has 12 residues. The germline V gene has CDR1 SQVTM and CDR2 ANQGSEA. The CDR3 DNA reads as TGCAGCGTAGCCGGGATAGAAGAGACCCAGTACTTC. This gives the protein CSVAGIEETQYF.

J is TRBJ2-5 and V is TRBV2; D remains unclear. CDR1 SNHLY and CDR2 FYNNEI come from the germline V gene. This CDR3 comprises 14 residues. Trimming stripped 2 bases from V and 0 bases from J, with 7 bases between. The CDR3 loop is CASSEPPDQETQYF. CDR3 DNA sequence: TGTGCCAGCAGTGAACCCCCAGACCAAGAGACCCAGTACTTC.

The rearrangement uses TRBV28 and TRBJ2-5, with TRBD1 as a possible D gene (6 bases). The germline CDR1 and CDR2 sequences are MDHEN and SYDVKM. The CDR3 is 14 residues long. V was pared by 6 bases and J by 3 bases, with 14 bases between. The CDR3 sequence is CASRHVPGEETQYF. DNA of the CDR3: TGTGCCAGCAGGCACGTGCCAGGGGAAGAGACCCAGTACTTC.